The TCR beta chain under discussion was sequenced for a study of STAT5B mutations in CD4+ large granular lymphocyte leukemia. Per the germline V gene, CDR1 is LNHDA and CDR2 is SQIVND (reference sequence). The CDR3 loop spans 14 amino acids. The V end lost 4 bases, the J end lost 0 bases, and 9 bases lay between the germline ends. This was a survey-level run. TCRdb's table, derived via immunoSEQ multiplex PCR, lists solely in-frame clones and lacks some. The sample consists of 30,000 to 40,000 clones, 70% to 90% of them appearing once. This clonotype originated in a human donor in good health. Sequenced sample: CD4+ T cells from blood buffy coats. This sequence joins TRBV19 and TRBJ1-1; D is ambiguous. This chain's CDR3 is CASSRVFMNTEAFF. In DNA form, the CDR3 reads TGTGCCAGTAGTAGGGTTTTTATGAACACTGAAGCTTTCTTT. Complete variable domain (other parts from reference TRBV19 and TRBJ1-1): DGGITQSPKYLFRKEGQNVTLSCEQNLNHDAMYWYRQDPGQGLRLIYYSQIVNDFQKGDIAEGYSVSREKKESFPLTVTSAQKNPTAFYLCASSRVFMNTEAFFGQGTRLTVV.